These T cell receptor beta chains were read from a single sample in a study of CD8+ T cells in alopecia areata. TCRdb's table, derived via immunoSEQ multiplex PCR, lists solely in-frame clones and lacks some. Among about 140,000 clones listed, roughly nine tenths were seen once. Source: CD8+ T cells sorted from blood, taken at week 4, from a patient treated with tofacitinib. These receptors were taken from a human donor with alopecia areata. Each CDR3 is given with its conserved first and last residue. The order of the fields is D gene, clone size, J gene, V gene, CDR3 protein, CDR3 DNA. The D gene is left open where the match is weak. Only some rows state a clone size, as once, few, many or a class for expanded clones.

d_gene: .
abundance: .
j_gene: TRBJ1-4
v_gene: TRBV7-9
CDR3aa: CASSTWRKVKLFF
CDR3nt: TGTGCCAGCAGCACTTGGAGGAAGGTAAAACTGTTTTTT

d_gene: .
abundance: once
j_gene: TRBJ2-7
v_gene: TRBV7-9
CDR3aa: CASRGASSYEQYF
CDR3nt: TGTGCCAGCAGAGGGGCTAGCTCCTACGAGCAGTACTTC

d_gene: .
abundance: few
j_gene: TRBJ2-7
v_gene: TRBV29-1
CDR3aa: CSVESGAEQYF
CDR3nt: TGCAGCGTTGAATCAGGGGCCGAGCAGTACTTC

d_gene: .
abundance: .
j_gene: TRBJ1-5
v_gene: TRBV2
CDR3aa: CASSEASFLAGQPQHF
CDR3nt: TGTGCCAGCAGTGAAGCCTCTTTCCTAGCGGGACAGCCCCAGCATTTT

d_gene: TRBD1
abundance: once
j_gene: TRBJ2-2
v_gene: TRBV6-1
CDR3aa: CASSERQGIYTGELFF
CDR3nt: TGTGCCAGCAGTGAACGACAGGGAATTTACACCGGGGAGCTGTTTTTT

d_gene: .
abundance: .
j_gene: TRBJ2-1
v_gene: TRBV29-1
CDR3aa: CSVLPGGDEQFF
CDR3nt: TGCAGCGTTCTCCCAGGCGGGGACGAGCAGTTCTTC

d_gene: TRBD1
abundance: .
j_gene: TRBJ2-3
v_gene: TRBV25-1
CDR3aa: CASTEGQGAFIDTQYF
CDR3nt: TGTGCCAGCACCGAAGGACAGGGGGCTTTTATAGATACGCAGTATTTT

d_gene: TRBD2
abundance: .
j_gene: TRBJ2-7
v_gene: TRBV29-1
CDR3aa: CSVPSGSSYEQYF
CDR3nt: TGCAGCGTCCCTAGCGGGAGTTCCTACGAGCAGTACTTC

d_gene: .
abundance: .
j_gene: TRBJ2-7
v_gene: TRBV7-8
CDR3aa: CASSPGHSSYEQYF
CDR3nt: TGTGCCAGCAGCCCCGGACACAGCTCCTACGAGCAGTACTTC

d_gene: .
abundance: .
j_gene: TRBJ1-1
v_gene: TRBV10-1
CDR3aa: CASSEGRGVAEAFF
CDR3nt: TGCGCCAGCAGTGAAGGGCGCGGAGTCGCTGAAGCTTTCTTT

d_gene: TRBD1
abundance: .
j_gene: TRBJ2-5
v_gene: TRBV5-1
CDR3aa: CASSLGQGGLETQYF
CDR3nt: TGCGCCAGCAGCTTGGGACAGGGGGGTCTGGAGACCCAGTACTTC